This T cell receptor beta chain was retrieved from a study of blood T cell repertoires in COVID-19. The overall study: Samples of COVID-19 (acute and convalescent) were obtained from the United States, Italy and Spain.

Produced via immunoSEQ multiplex PCR; TCRdb's table is partial and in-frame only. The sample includes some 20,000 clones, around 89% seen only once; the top ten take approximately 8.1%. The sample comprised peripheral blood. The sequence was collected from a woman aged 55-69 years with active COVID-19.

The CDR3 DNA reads TGTGCCAGTAGTCCTTCTCAGTCCCGCGGGAATGAGCAGTTCTTC. Protein product: CASSPSQSRGNEQFF. V is TRBV19 and J is TRBJ2-1, with a tentative D call TRBD2 (5 bases). The CDR3 runs 15 residues. V shed 5 bases and J shed 7 bases, with 18 bases lying between them. The germline V gene has CDR1 LNHDA and CDR2 SQIVND (reference sequence).